This entry lists 31 T cell receptor beta chains sequenced from one sample in a study of T cells in Graves' hyperthyroidism and ophthalmopathy. TCR beta CDR3 region amplification was performed from RNA transcripts. The TCR CDR3 first-round RT-PCR relied on the HTBI primer set. TCRdb re-called the multiplex PCR reads with MiXCR, one entry per CDR3 protein. The table lists 250,000 to 300,000 distinct CDR3 sequences, around 15% of them singletons. Sequencing used blood. These TCRs come from a woman aged 40 to 50 with Graves' hyperthyroidism.

In this sample, this clonotype turned up a few times. CDR3 DNA: TGCAGCGTGAGACAGCTCTCTGGCTACACCTTC. It codes for CSVRQLSGYTF. The chain carries TRBV29-1 and TRBJ1-2, with TRBD1 as a possible D gene (5 bases). The germline CDR1 and CDR2 sequences are SQVTM and ANQGSEA. The V end was cut by 6 bases, the J end by 7 bases, with 12 bases between. The CDR3 sequence is 11 residues long.

This clonotype has ten or more counts. V is TRBV28 and J is TRBJ1-3; the match to TRBD1 covers 8 bases. Germline lookup yields CDR1 MDHEN and CDR2 SYDVKM. The V segment lost 5 bases and the J segment 0 bases; nucleotides outside the gene matches: 3. The CDR3 sequence is 15 residues long. CDR3 in amino acids: CASSDGQGSGNTIYF. In nucleotides, the CDR3 is TGTGCCAGCAGTGATGGACAGGGCTCTGGAAACACCATATATTTT.

There are a few counts of this clonotype. The V and J genes are TRBV6-1 and TRBJ2-7; 8 bases line up with TRBD1. CDR3 length equals 14 residues. CDR1 is MNHNS, CDR2 SASEGT, per germline. The V and J ends lost 7 bases and 5 bases, in that order; junction bases with no gene match: 10. The chain's CDR3 is CASTSQDRVHEQYF. CDR3 in DNA: TGTGCCAGCACCTCCCAGGACAGGGTCCACGAGCAGTACTTC.

This clonotype was found many times. This chain joins TRBV20-1 and TRBJ2-5, with unresolved D. This CDR3 region has 12 residues. CDR1 and CDR2 (germline): DFQATT, SNEGSKA (reference sequence). V lost 3 bases to trimming and J lost 5 bases, with 10 bases between them. This CDR3 is CSASQLEETQYF. The CDR3 coding sequence is TGCAGTGCTAGCCAGCTAGAGGAGACCCAGTACTTC.

This clonotype was seen many times. This sequence joins TRBV2 and TRBJ1-1, with 7 positions matching TRBD1. The germline gives CDR1 SNHLY, CDR2 FYNNEI. The CDR3 is 14 residues long. The J segment lost 1 base and the V segment lost 4 bases, leaving 3 bases of the junction unmatched. The CDR3 region is CASSGDRWNTEAFF. CDR3 coding DNA: TGTGCCAGCAGTGGGGACAGATGGAACACTGAAGCTTTCTTT.

This clonotype has ten or more counts. This chain joins TRBV4-1 and TRBJ2-3; TRBD1 agrees at 7 bases. V shed 2 bases, J shed 1 base, and the junction held 3 bases outside the gene matches. Germline loops: CDR1 MGHRA, CDR2 YSYEKL. The CDR3 spans 15 residues. The CDR3 sequence is CASSQTGVRTDTQYF. The CDR3 DNA reads as TGCGCCAGCAGCCAAACAGGGGTTCGCACAGATACGCAGTATTTT.

This clonotype was found many times. The chain employs TRBV6-5 and TRBJ2-7; TRBD1 aligns across 7 bases. The junction had 4 bases not matched to a gene; V was cut back by 0 bases and J by 2 bases. This CDR3 has 15 residues. CDR1 is MNHEY, CDR2 SVGAGI, per germline. In nucleotides, the CDR3 is TGTGCCAGCAGTTACTCGACAGGGATTACCTACGAGCAGTACTTC. This encodes CASSYSTGITYEQYF.

In regard to this clonotype: A junction boundary mismatches the germline segment, possibly from a read error. This chain uses TRBV6-1 with TRBJ1-3; the D is unclear. The CDR3 runs to 15 residues. Germline V gene sequence: CDR1 MNHNS, CDR2 SASEGT. The CDR3 nucleotides are TGTGCCAGCAGTGAACCTGCCTTGTCTGTAAACACCATATATTTT. Amino acid sequence: CASSEPALSVNTIYF.

In this sample, this clonotype turned up many times. The chain uses TRBV11-1 and TRBJ1-1, with D unclear. CDR3 length: 14 residues. Trimming cost V 4 bases and J 0 bases, with 9 bases left between them. Germline V gene data show CDR1 as SGHAT and CDR2 as FQDESV (reference sequence). CDR3 in DNA: TGTGCCAGCAGCTCACGGGCGATGAACACTGAAGCTTTCTTT. Its translation is CASSSRAMNTEAFF.

A few counts support this clonotype. The V gene is TRBV7-9, the J gene TRBJ2-7, with D perhaps matching TRBD2 (5 bases). Germline CDR1 SEHNR, CDR2 FQNEAQ (reference sequence). This CDR3 is built from 16 residues. V was shortened by 0 bases and J by 7 bases, with 19 bases between the two germline ends. In DNA form, the CDR3 reads TGTGCCAGCAGCTTAGCGACCCGGGGAGATACGCGGGAGCAGTACTTC. As protein: CASSLATRGDTREQYF.

On this clonotype: A much more abundant neighbour one base away suggests this may be a read error. This chain joins TRBV29-1 and TRBJ2-3; 7 bases fit TRBD2. Losses at the gene ends were 5 bases for V and 5 bases for J; bases not matched to a gene: 7. CDR3 length: 13 amino acids. The V gene's germline CDR1 is SQVTM and CDR2 ANQGSEA. The CDR3 nucleotides read TGCAGCGTTATCCAGCGGGGCATAGATACGCAGTATTTT. Amino acids: CSVIQRGIDTQYF.

This clonotype was observed at least ten times. The V call is TRBV29-1, the J call TRBJ2-1; 9 nucleotides line up with TRBD2. Germline CDR1 reads SQVTM; CDR2 reads ANQGSEA. This CDR3 spans 14 amino acids. The V gene end was trimmed by 5 bases and the J gene end by 8 bases; junction bases not matched to a gene: 10. CDR3 sequence: CSVPAGGRSDEQFF. The CDR3 nucleotides are TGCAGCGTTCCGGCGGGAGGGCGGTCGGATGAGCAGTTCTTC.

The V gene is TRBV24-1, the J gene TRBJ2-2; D call uncertain. Looked up from germline, CDR1 is KGHDR and CDR2 is SFDVKD. The CDR3 has 19 amino acids. V was pared by 3 bases and J by 5 bases, with 24 bases between. CDR3 coding DNA: TGTGCCACCAGTGATGTCCGCTTGGAAGTTAGAATTGGGACCGGGGAGCTGTTTTTT. Protein product: CATSDVRLEVRIGTGELFF.

This clonotype was recorded many times. The rearrangement joins TRBV2 to TRBJ2-1; 9 bases line up with TRBD2. From germline, CDR1 is SNHLY and CDR2 FYNNEI. After removal of 6 bases from V and 5 bases from J, the junction contained 5 bases not matched to a gene. This CDR3 has 14 residues. The CDR3 DNA reads as TGTGCCAGCAGGGCGGGAGGGGCCCACAATGAGCAGTTCTTC. Translated: CASRAGGAHNEQFF.

This clonotype was picked up many times. The J gene is TRBJ2-1, the V gene TRBV6-5, with a possible D match to TRBD2 (5 bases). Germline values: CDR1 MNHEY, CDR2 SVGAGI. V dropped 0 bases and J dropped 4 bases, with 16 bases sitting between them. The CDR3 is made up of 17 amino acids. CDR3 sequence: CASSYSNPAVTYNEQFF. The CDR3 DNA reads TGTGCCAGCAGTTACTCGAATCCAGCGGTGACATACAATGAGCAGTTCTTC.

The chain uses TRBV18 and TRBJ2-3, with D possibly TRBD1 on 6 matching bases. The CDR3 sequence is 15 residues long. Germline CDR1 is KGHSH and CDR2 is LQKENI. Trimming took 3 bases from V and 4 from J, leaving 14 bases between them. The DNA of the CDR3 is TGTGCCAGCTCACCGGGGGCGAGCGCATCAGATACGCAGTATTTT. Translated, it gives CASSPGASASDTQYF.

This clonotype occurred many times. This chain links TRBV12-5 with TRBJ2-3; D is possibly TRBD2 (5 bases). In germline, CDR1 is LGHNT, CDR2 FRNRAP. Trimming cost V 6 bases and J 3 bases, with 7 bases left between them. The CDR3 length is 12 residues. CDR3 sequence reads: CASGRGTDTQYF. The CDR3 DNA sequence: TGTGCTAGTGGCAGAGGGACAGATACGCAGTATTTT. Drawing the rest from reference TRBV12-5 and TRBJ2-3, the complete variable domain is DARVTQTPRHKVTEMGQEVTMRCQPILGHNTVFWYRQTMMQGLELLAYFRNRAPLDDSGMPKDRFSAEMPDATLATLKIQPSEPRDSAVYFCASGRGTDTQYFGPGTRLTVL.

This clonotype was picked up a small number of times. The J gene is TRBJ1-3, the V gene TRBV20-1; 12 bases map to TRBD1. V trimming: 1 base; J trimming: 3 bases; junction bases outside the gene matches: 1. The germline V gene encodes CDR1 DFQATT and CDR2 SNEGSKA (reference sequence). CDR3 length: 15 amino acids. CDR3 loop: CSARGDRGRGNTIYF. For the CDR3, the DNA is TGCAGTGCTAGAGGGGACAGGGGGCGTGGAAACACCATATATTTT.

This clonotype was seen many times. V gene TRBV11-2 combines with J gene TRBJ2-1, with D possibly being TRBD1 or TRBD2 (5 bases each). This CDR3 is built from 13 residues. Per germline, CDR1 SGHAT and CDR2 FQNNGV. V was pared by 4 bases and J by 5 bases, with 9 bases between. CDR3 residues: CASSSGRHNEQFF. In nucleotides, the CDR3 is TGTGCCAGCAGCTCGGGACGGCACAATGAGCAGTTCTTC.

CDR3 DNA sequence: TGCAGTGCTAGAGGCCTAGCGGGAGGGCCTTCCTACAATGAGCAGTTCTTC. It specifies CSARGLAGGPSYNEQFF. The rearrangement links TRBV20-1 to TRBJ2-1; 12 bases are shared with TRBD2. V lost 1 base, J lost 1 base, and 5 bases stayed unmatched. Germline V gene sequence: CDR1 DFQATT, CDR2 SNEGSKA (reference sequence). CDR3 length: 17 residues.

This clonotype has ten or more counts. This rearrangement joins TRBV7-2 to TRBJ2-3; 9 nucleotides align to TRBD1. V gave up 4 bases and J gave up 8 bases; unmatched junction bases: 10. The CDR3 consists of 15 residues. Germline lookup yields CDR1 SGHTA and CDR2 FQGNSA. Here the CDR3 DNA reads TGTGCCAGCAGCTCACCGGGACAGGGTTTGGGTACGCAGTATTTT. It is translated as CASSSPGQGLGTQYF.

This clonotype was seen a single time. The rearrangement joins TRBV29-1 to TRBJ2-1; 7 nucleotides agree with TRBD1. The CDR3 has 14 residues. CDR1 and CDR2 from the germline V gene are SQVTM and ANQGSEA. V shed 5 bases, J shed 0 bases, and the junction held 4 bases outside the gene matches. The CDR3 loop reads CSVPEGASYNEQFF. The CDR3 DNA sequence: TGCAGCGTTCCCGAGGGGGCCTCCTACAATGAGCAGTTCTTC.

The sample holds many counts of this clonotype. The rearrangement links TRBV27 to TRBJ1-2; D is perhaps TRBD1 (5 bases). Looked up from germline, CDR1 is MNHEY and CDR2 is SMNVEV (reference sequence). The CDR3 has 15 amino acids. V was clipped by 6 bases and J by 4 bases, with 18 bases between them. CDR3 residues: CASRTQAGSVYGYTF. The CDR3 DNA sequence: TGTGCCAGCAGGACCCAGGCAGGGTCGGTCTATGGCTACACCTTC.

This clonotype was recorded many times. The chain couples TRBV11-2 to TRBJ1-2; 7 bases match TRBD1. J was trimmed by 4 bases and V by 4 bases; bases with no gene match: 12. Germline loops: CDR1 SGHAT, CDR2 FQNNGV. The CDR3 length is 16 residues. The CDR3 DNA reads as TGTGCCAGCAGCTCTACCCGACAGGGATTCTCCTATGGCTACACCTTC. It yields the protein CASSSTRQGFSYGYTF.

The table lists this clonotype with many counts. The chain carries TRBV7-2 and TRBJ2-1, with 9 nucleotides matching TRBD2. The CDR3 has 15 residues. V lost 3 bases, J lost 6 bases, and 6 bases stayed unmatched. Germline-derived CDR1 and CDR2 are SGHTA and FQGNSA. The DNA for the CDR3 is TGTGCCAGCAGCTTTAATAGCGGGAGTGTCAATGAGCAGTTCTTC. Residues: CASSFNSGSVNEQFF.

At least ten counts were recorded for this clonotype. In DNA, the CDR3 is TGTGCCAGCAGTACGGACAGCGGCTCCTACAATGAGCAGTTCTTC. This translates into CASSTDSGSYNEQFF. The chain links TRBV2 to TRBJ2-1; perhaps TRBD1 as D (6 bases). CDR1 is SNHLY and CDR2 is FYNNEI in the germline V gene. V lost 5 bases and J 0 bases, leaving 11 bases between the germline ends. The CDR3 sequence is 15 residues long. The whole variable domain, remainder taken from reference TRBV2 and TRBJ2-1, is EPEVTQTPSHQVTQMGQEVILRCVPISNHLYFYWYRQILGQKVEFLVSFYNNEISEKSEIFDDQFSVERPDGSNFTLKIRSTKLEDSAMYFCASSTDSGSYNEQFFGPGTRLTVL.

As regards this clonotype: A read error may be the cause here, since a much bigger clone is one base away. V is TRBV10-2 and J is TRBJ1-1, with 9 bases identical to TRBD1. The CDR3 has 13 residues. Germline V gene sequence: CDR1 WSHSY, CDR2 SAAADI. CDR3 in amino acids: CASRQGAGTEASF. In nucleotides, the CDR3 is TGCGCCAGCAGACAGGGGGCCGGGACTGAAGCTTCCTTT.

The chain is built from TRBV30 and TRBJ1-3, with D hard to call. The CDR3 contains 15 residues. With 0 bases removed from V and 2 bases from J, the gap between germline ends came to 11 bases. Germline V gives CDR1 GTSNPN, CDR2 SVGIG (reference sequence). The CDR3 nucleotides read TGTGCCTGGAGTGTGGGAGGGTCGGCTGGAAACACCATATATTTT. Protein sequence: CAWSVGGSAGNTIYF.

The sample holds a few counts of this clonotype. The chain recombines TRBV5-1 with TRBJ1-3, with D hard to call. The germline gives CDR1 SGHRS, CDR2 YFSETQ. This CDR3 contains 16 residues. V was cut by 4 bases and J by 10 bases, with 24 bases left in between. The CDR3: CASSRDGRGGRGTIYF. CDR3 nucleotides: TGCGCCAGCAGCCGTGACGGCCGGGGAGGTAGAGGGACCATATATTTT.

This clonotype was detected many times. V usage is TRBV12-3 or TRBV12-4 and J usage is TRBJ2-5; 7 bases fit TRBD2. The junction had 5 bases not matched to a gene; V was cut back by 6 bases and J by 1 base. CDR3 length: 14 residues. Written as DNA, the CDR3 is TGTGCCAGCAGCCGCACTAGCGCCCAAGAGACCCAGTACTTC. It translates to CASSRTSAQETQYF.

This clonotype was counted between two and nine times. A much bigger clone sits one base away, suggesting this may be a read error. V is TRBV12-3 or TRBV12-4 and J is TRBJ1-5; D unresolved. This CDR3 contains 18 residues. CDR3: CARSLAVGATFGNQPQHF. As DNA, the CDR3 is TGTGCCAGGAGTTTAGCAGTCGGCGCGACCTTTGGCAATCAGCCCCAGCATTTT.